The 17 T cell receptor beta chains below come from one sample, sequenced in a study of T cell responses to AZD1222 COVID-19 vaccine. Sequenced by immunoSEQ multiplex PCR; TCRdb stores in-frame clones only, minus some. The data hold 150,000 or so clones, with roughly nine tenths observed a single time. Sample: peripheral blood, taken 28 days after the second AZD1222 dose. The source is an adult who received the AZD1222 COVID-19 vaccine.

This rearrangement joins TRBV10-3 to TRBJ2-7, with D unresolved. Germline CDR1 reads ENHRY; CDR2 reads SYGVKD. The V and J ends lost 2 bases and 0 bases respectively, with 5 bases between them. This CDR3 region has 13 residues. In DNA, the CDR3 is TGTGCCATCAGTGAGAGCCCCTCCTACGAGCAGTACTTC. Amino acid sequence: CAISESPSYEQYF.

This rearrangement joins TRBV19 to TRBJ2-2; tentative D call: TRBD1 (6 bases). This CDR3 comprises 14 residues. Germline loops: CDR1 LNHDA, CDR2 SQIVND (reference sequence). The V end lost 3 bases, the J end lost 2 bases, and 7 bases lay between the germline ends. This CDR3 is CASSMDRNTGELFF. The DNA for the CDR3 is TGTGCCAGTAGTATGGACAGAAACACCGGGGAGCTGTTTTTT. Complete variable domain (other parts from reference TRBV19 and TRBJ2-2): DGGITQSPKYLFRKEGQNVTLSCEQNLNHDAMYWYRQDPGQGLRLIYYSQIVNDFQKGDIAEGYSVSREKKESFPLTVTSAQKNPTAFYLCASSMDRNTGELFFGEGSRLTVL.

This chain joins TRBV19 and TRBJ2-7, with 7 bases matching TRBD1. Unmatched junction bases numbered 8, after V lost 6 bases and J lost 0 bases. Germline CDR1 and CDR2: LNHDA and SQIVND (reference sequence). The CDR3 extends over 15 amino acids. The CDR3 spells CASSLGGHRSYEQYF. DNA for the CDR3: TGTGCCAGTAGCCTAGGGGGCCATCGCTCCTACGAGCAGTACTTC. Complete variable domain (other parts from reference TRBV19 and TRBJ2-7): DGGITQSPKYLFRKEGQNVTLSCEQNLNHDAMYWYRQDPGQGLRLIYYSQIVNDFQKGDIAEGYSVSREKKESFPLTVTSAQKNPTAFYLCASSLGGHRSYEQYFGPGTRLTVT.

This clone showed up just once. The V and J genes are TRBV2 and TRBJ2-7; TRBD1 agrees at 9 bases. Germline CDR1 and CDR2: SNHLY and FYNNEI. The V segment lost 7 bases and the J segment 3 bases; nucleotides outside the gene matches: 10. The CDR3 has 15 residues. This CDR3 reads CASTPDRGGFYEQYF. CDR3 bases: TGTGCCAGCACCCCGGACAGGGGAGGATTCTACGAGCAGTACTTC.

The chain is built from TRBV19 and TRBJ2-7, with D maybe TRBD1 (6 bases). The CDR3 length is 14 residues. Trimming took off 3 bases at V and 3 bases at J, with 12 bases between the two ends. Germline-derived CDR1 and CDR2 are LNHDA and SQIVND (reference sequence). CDR3 DNA sequence: TGTGCCAGTAGTATCCAGGGGAAGCGCTACGAGCAGTACTTC. It encodes CASSIQGKRYEQYF. The whole variable domain, filled in from reference TRBV19 and TRBJ2-7, reads DGGITQSPKYLFRKEGQNVTLSCEQNLNHDAMYWYRQDPGQGLRLIYYSQIVNDFQKGDIAEGYSVSREKKESFPLTVTSAQKNPTAFYLCASSIQGKRYEQYFGPGTRLTVT.

V and J are TRBV4-3 and TRBJ1-1; D is unclear. There are 15 residues in the CDR3. Trimming cost V 0 bases and J 1 base, with 9 bases left between them. CDR1 is LGHNA and CDR2 is YSLEER in the germline V gene. CDR3 loop: CASSQEVWGNTEAFF. As DNA, the CDR3 is TGCGCCAGCAGCCAAGAGGTTTGGGGGAACACTGAAGCTTTCTTT.

The chain links TRBV4-2 to TRBJ2-7, with 10 bases lining up with TRBD2. The junction had 10 bases not matched to a gene; V was cut back by 0 bases and J by 2 bases. The CDR3 runs to 18 residues. Germline values: CDR1 LGHNA, CDR2 YNFKEQ. Written as DNA, the CDR3 is TGTGCCAGCAGCCAAGAACCAGCGGGAGGGCCCTATCCCTACGAGCAGTACTTC. Residues: CASSQEPAGGPYPYEQYF.

The chain has TRBV7-9 and TRBJ2-1; D is perhaps TRBD2 (6 bases). V was cut by 5 bases and J by 2 bases, with 19 bases left in between. CDR1 is SEHNR and CDR2 is FQNEAQ in the germline V gene (reference sequence). CDR3 length equals 17 residues. CDR3 sequence (DNA): TGTGCCAGCAGCCCGGGACTCCCGCTGGGGCCCTACAATGAGCAGTTCTTC. It is translated as CASSPGLPLGPYNEQFF.

This chain connects TRBV2 to TRBJ2-2; unclear D gene. The CDR3 extends over 12 amino acids. V lost 4 bases and J 4 bases, leaving 4 bases between the germline ends. Germline CDR1 SNHLY, CDR2 FYNNEI. The CDR3 nucleotides are TGTGCCAGCAGTGTTATCACCGGGGAGCTGTTTTTT. Translated: CASSVITGELFF. Combining the CDR3 with reference TRBV2 and TRBJ2-2 gives the whole variable domain EPEVTQTPSHQVTQMGQEVILRCVPISNHLYFYWYRQILGQKVEFLVSFYNNEISEKSEIFDDQFSVERPDGSNFTLKIRSTKLEDSAMYFCASSVITGELFFGEGSRLTVL.

The V and J genes are TRBV10-3 and TRBJ2-1, with D perhaps given as TRBD1 or TRBD2 (5 bases each). Germline V gives CDR1 ENHRY, CDR2 SYGVKD. The CDR3 has 12 residues. The germline V and J ends were trimmed by 8 bases and 6 bases, with 11 bases remaining between them. The CDR3 nucleotides read TGTGCCATCGGCAGAGGGGCCAATGAGCAGTTCTTC. It yields the protein CAIGRGANEQFF.

This chain links TRBV7-2 with TRBJ2-6; TRBD2 might be the D (6 bases). Trimming shortened V by 5 bases and J by 14 bases, and 16 bases separated the two germline ends. CDR1 is SGHTA and CDR2 is FQGNSA in the germline V gene. The CDR3 covers 13 residues. CDR3 amino acids: CASSPGGPQFLTF. CDR3 DNA: TGTGCCAGCAGCCCCGGAGGGCCACAGTTCCTGACTTTC.

V usage is TRBV11-3 and J usage is TRBJ1-1; D is undetermined. The CDR3 runs 12 residues. V was shortened by 6 bases and J by 4 bases, with 9 bases between the two germline ends. Germline V gene sequence: CDR1 SGHNT, CDR2 YENEEA. The CDR3 sequence is CASSDGSTEAFF. The CDR3 region has the DNA TGTGCCAGCAGTGATGGTAGCACTGAAGCTTTCTTT.

This clone is a singleton in its sample. This sample includes further DNA sequences coding for the same CDR3. The chain employs TRBV12-3 or TRBV12-4 and TRBJ2-1; no definite D call. V shed 3 bases and J shed 8 bases, with 8 bases lying between them. This CDR3 is built from 12 residues. In nucleotides, the CDR3 is TGTGCCAGCAGTTTGTCTGGGGATGAGCAGTTCTTC. Translation: CASSLSGDEQFF.

The chain is built from TRBV11-3 and TRBJ2-1, with 9 bases identical to TRBD1. CDR1 and CDR2 from the germline V gene are SGHNT and YENEEA. V lost 5 bases, J lost 6 bases, and 8 bases stayed unmatched. The CDR3 sequence is 15 residues long. The CDR3 loop reads CASSAGTGLINEQFF. The CDR3 nucleotides read TGTGCCAGCAGCGCCGGGACAGGGCTTATCAATGAGCAGTTCTTC.

The chain carries TRBV29-1 and TRBJ2-3; D not resolved. V lost 7 bases, J lost 5 bases, and 7 bases lay in between. The V gene's germline CDR1 is SQVTM and CDR2 ANQGSEA. This CDR3 is 10 amino acids long. CDR3 DNA sequence: TGCAGCGGGTGTTTAGATACGCAGTATTTT. Its protein product is CSGCLDTQYF.

The V call is TRBV6-5, the J call TRBJ1-1; D remains unclear. V shed 0 bases and J shed 1 base, with 9 bases lying between them. Germline V gene sequence: CDR1 MNHEY, CDR2 SVGAGI. The CDR3 contains 15 residues. The CDR3 DNA reads as TGTGCCAGCAGTTACTCGGGATTGTCGAACACTGAAGCTTTCTTT. Its protein product is CASSYSGLSNTEAFF.

In its sample, this clone was seen a few times. The chain links TRBV5-6 to TRBJ2-7; D is undetermined. The CDR3 totals 13 residues. Germline V lookup: CDR1 SGHDT, CDR2 YYEEEE. V gave up 5 bases and J gave up 3 bases, with 12 bases separating them. The CDR3 region is CASRNIGRYEQYF. CDR3 DNA: TGTGCCAGCAGGAACATAGGCCGCTACGAGCAGTACTTC.